A single sample is the source of the 20 T cell receptor beta chains below, sequenced in a study of T cell clonality in common variable immunodeficiency. The method was immunoSEQ multiplex PCR; TCRdb's version includes in-frame clones alone and lacks a portion of them. The sample has about 41,000 clones, none seen only once. The sequenced material came from peripheral blood mononuclear cells. All receptors come from a person between 18 and 75 years old in good health.

The CDR3: CASSPPDRETEQFF. CDR3 DNA, as far as it was read: TGTGCCAGCAGCCCTCCGGACAGGGAGACTGAG. The rearrangement uses TRBV11-1 and TRBJ2-1, with 8 nucleotides matching TRBD1. The CDR3 end falls 3 residues outside the read, so it is completed with the germline J gene. V lost 5 bases, J lost 9 bases, and 9 bases stayed unmatched. The germline V gene has CDR1 SGHAT and CDR2 FQDESV (reference sequence). The CDR3 length is 14 residues.

Ten or more counts support this clone. The read terminates 3 residues before the CDR3 end, so the remaining end is supplied by the germline J gene. The V gene is TRBV11-2, the J gene TRBJ2-2; a possible D gene is TRBD1 (6 bases). Trimming removed 5 bases at V and 1 base at J, with 11 bases between. This CDR3 contains 15 residues. Germline-derived CDR1 and CDR2 are SGHAT and FQNNGV. The covered CDR3 bases are TGTGCCAGCAGCCTCGGACAGTGGAACACCGGGGAG. Amino acid sequence: CASSLGQWNTGE. The full CDR3 protein is CASSLGQWNTGELFF. Together with reference TRBV11-2 and TRBJ2-2, the CDR3 gives the full variable domain: EAGVAQSPRYKIIEKRQSVAFWCNPISGHATLYWYQQILGQGPKLLIQFQNNGVVDDSQLPKDRFSAERLKGVDSTLKIQPAKLEDSAVYLCASSLGQWNTGELFFGEGSRLTVL.

Comments on this clone: One end of the junction does not line up with germline, which may come from a read error. The CDR3 end lies 3 residues beyond the end of the read and is filled in from the germline J gene. The chain is built from TRBV7-9 and TRBJ1-1; D not resolved. This CDR3 region has 12 residues. Germline V gene sequence: CDR1 SEHNR, CDR2 FQNEAQ (reference sequence). The CDR3 region is CSSSLEDTEAFF. The sequenced CDR3 bases are TGTTCCAGCAGCTTAGAGGACACTGAA.

The sample holds many counts of this clone. The read finishes 3 residues shy of the CDR3 end, and the germline J gene is used to complete it. This rearrangement joins TRBV20-1 to TRBJ2-1; 11 nucleotides agree with TRBD2. V lost 5 bases and J lost 5; bases outside the gene matches: 11. The CDR3 has 16 residues. Germline CDR1 DFQATT, CDR2 SNEGSKA (reference sequence). This chain's CDR3 is CSAPYGGSGRDNEQFF. Partial CDR3 DNA: TGCAGTGCTCCTTACGGGGGTAGCGGGAGGGACAATGAG.

This clone was seen many times. The CDR3 protein is CASSPRGAPGNTGELFF. The part of the CDR3 DNA that was read is TGTGCCAGCTCACCCCGGGGGGCGCCGGGGAACACCGGGGAG. The genes are TRBV18 and TRBJ2-2; tentative D call: TRBD2 (7 bases). The read is 3 residues too short to cover the CDR3 end, so that end is filled in from the germline J gene. With 3 bases removed from V and 1 base from J, the gap between germline ends came to 15 bases. Germline CDR1 and CDR2: KGHSH and LQKENI. The CDR3 is 17 residues long.

With respect to this clone: The CDR3 end falls 3 residues outside the read, so it is completed with the germline J gene. This chain joins TRBV5-1 and TRBJ2-7, with 9 bases lining up with TRBD2. With 3 bases clipped from V and 3 bases from J, the junction kept 13 bases outside the gene matches. Germline lookup yields CDR1 SGHRS and CDR2 YFSETQ. The CDR3 consists of 17 residues. The CDR3 is CASSSRTGLAGNYEQYF. The covered CDR3 bases are TGCGCCAGCAGCTCCCGAACGGGGCTAGCGGGAAACTACGAG.

This clone was observed many times. The missing CDR3 end, 3 residues past where the read stops, is filled in from the germline J gene. The rearrangement links TRBV20-1 to TRBJ2-3; 8 positions match TRBD2. The CDR3 covers 15 residues. CDR1 DFQATT and CDR2 SNEGSKA come from the germline V gene (reference sequence). The V and J ends lost 7 bases and 4 bases, in that order; junction bases with no gene match: 13. The part of the CDR3 DNA that was read is TGCAGTGTTCACCCGGGACTAGGGACCCCAGATACG. Translated: CSVHPGLGTPDT. In full, the CDR3 is CSVHPGLGTPDTQYF.

This clone was detected ten times or more. Read coverage stops 3 residues before the CDR3 terminus; the germline J gene supplies the remainder. The genes are TRBV20-1 and TRBJ2-1; no definite D call. Looked up from germline, CDR1 is DFQATT and CDR2 is SNEGSKA (reference sequence). The CDR3 is made up of 15 amino acids. Trimming took off 3 bases at V and 0 bases at J, with 12 bases between the two ends. The covered CDR3 bases are TGCAGTGCTAGCCCCGACATTGTCTCCTACAATGAG. Translated, it gives CSASPDIVSYNE. The whole CDR3 sequence reads CSASPDIVSYNEQFF.

This clone was seen many times. The DNA read from the CDR3 is TGCAGTGCTAGAGATCCCGGTACCGGGACAGCCTACGAG. It yields the protein CSARDPGTGTAYE. The whole CDR3 region reads CSARDPGTGTAYEQYF. The chain employs TRBV20-1 and TRBJ2-7, with 7 bases identical to TRBD1. The DNA ends 3 residues before the CDR3 does, and the rest of the CDR3 is filled in from the germline J gene. Germline loops: CDR1 DFQATT, CDR2 SNEGSKA (reference sequence). The V and J ends lost 0 bases and 2 bases, in that order; junction bases with no gene match: 10. This CDR3 contains 16 residues.

Ten or more counts support this clone. The read ends 3 residues shy of where the CDR3 ends; the end is completed using the germline J gene. The gene calls are TRBV20-1 and TRBJ2-5; 8 bases are shared with TRBD2. V was clipped by 1 base and J by 3 bases; unmatched bases: 7. The CDR3 has 15 amino acids. Germline assignment: CDR1 DFQATT and CDR2 SNEGSKA (reference sequence). The chain's CDR3 is CSARGGVSGKETQYF. Partial CDR3 DNA: TGCAGTGCTAGAGGGGGGGTTAGCGGGAAAGAGACC.

This clone has ten or more counts. The read finishes 3 residues shy of the CDR3 end, and the germline J gene is used to complete it. The V and J genes are TRBV6-2 or TRBV6-3 and TRBJ1-1; 7 bases map to TRBD1. V was clipped by 2 bases and J by 1 base; unmatched bases: 1. Germline V gives CDR1 MNHEY, CDR2 SVGEGT. CDR3 length: 14 residues. CDR3 sequence: CASSYGTANTEAFF. The CDR3 bases that were read are TGTGCCAGCAGTTACGGGACAGCGAACACTGAA.

In its sample, this clone was seen many times. The read comes to an end 3 residues before the CDR3 does, leaving the germline J gene to fill in the end. The chain uses TRBV20-1 and TRBJ2-2; 10 nucleotides align to TRBD2. The junction had 12 bases not matched to a gene; V was cut back by 4 bases and J by 7 bases. There are 16 residues in the CDR3. In germline, CDR1 is DFQATT, CDR2 SNEGSKA (reference sequence). The CDR3 bases that were read are TGCAGTGCTACAAACCGCGGGACTAGCGATTTCGGGGAG. Protein: CSATNRGTSDFGE. The complete CDR3 sequence is CSATNRGTSDFGELFF.

The sample holds many counts of this clone. Read coverage stops 3 residues before the CDR3 terminus; the germline J gene supplies the remainder. The genes are TRBV4-1 and TRBJ1-5; D unresolved. The V gene lost 6 bases and the J gene lost 0 bases, with 12 bases spanning the gap. This CDR3 is 15 amino acids long. Per germline, CDR1 MGHRA and CDR2 YSYEKL. The CDR3 DNA, read in part, is TGCGCCAGCAGTTGGTCAGTCCTTAGCAATCAGCCC. This codes for CASSWSVLSNQP. The complete CDR3 sequence is CASSWSVLSNQPQHF.

In the case of this clone: The DNA ends 3 residues before the CDR3 does, and the rest of the CDR3 is filled in from the germline J gene. Distinct nucleotide sequences in the sample also encode this CDR3. This chain links TRBV18 with TRBJ2-1; TRBD2 matches 14 bases. Germline CDR1 reads KGHSH; CDR2 reads LQKENI. V trimming: 3 bases; J trimming: 6 bases; junction bases outside the gene matches: 4. The CDR3 contains 16 residues. CDR3 protein: CASSPPGLAGGNEQFF. The sequenced part of the CDR3 DNA is TGTGCCAGCTCACCTCCCGGACTAGCGGGAGGCAATGAG.

This clone was found many times. The read ends 3 residues early relative to the CDR3; the germline J gene fills the gap. This rearrangement joins TRBV20-1 to TRBJ2-1; TRBD2 matches 8 bases. V was pared by 5 bases and J by 6 bases, with 12 bases of the junction left unmatched. Germline V gives CDR1 DFQATT, CDR2 SNEGSKA (reference sequence). This CDR3 region has 15 residues. CDR3 bases read: TGCAGTGCTTTAAATAGCGGGACGTCTCGCAATGAG. Its protein product is CSALNSGTSRNE. The whole CDR3 sequence reads CSALNSGTSRNEQFF.

This clone has a handful of counts. Coverage ceases 3 residues before the CDR3 finishes, and the germline J gene fills in the end. The V gene is TRBV11-1, the J gene TRBJ2-7, with TRBD1 as a possible D gene (5 bases). Germline V CDR1 and CDR2: SGHAT, FQDESV (reference sequence). Trimming cost V 1 base and J 3 bases, with 7 bases left between them. The CDR3 sequence is 13 residues long. CDR3 bases read: TGTGCCAGCAGCTTAGGACAGATCTACGAG. It is translated as CASSLGQIYE. The whole CDR3 reads CASSLGQIYEQYF.

Many counts were recorded for this clone. Read sequence stops 3 residues before the CDR3 end, and the germline J gene provides the missing end. The chain links TRBV28 to TRBJ2-1, with 12 nucleotides matching TRBD2. Per the germline V gene, CDR1 is MDHEN and CDR2 is SYDVKM. Unmatched junction bases numbered 1, after V lost 6 bases and J lost 4 bases. This CDR3 spans 14 amino acids. The covered CDR3 bases are TGTGCCAGCAGGACTAGCGGGGGTTACAATGAG. Protein: CASRTSGGYNE. In full, the CDR3 reads CASRTSGGYNEQFF. Together with reference TRBV28 and TRBJ2-1, the CDR3 gives the full variable domain: DVKVTQSSRYLVKRTGEKVFLECVQDMDHENMFWYRQDPGLGLRLIYFSYDVKMKEKGDIPEGYSVSREKKERFSLILESASTNQTSMYLCASRTSGGYNEQFFGPGTRLTVL.

The sample holds a few counts of this clone. The read gets to within 3 residues of the CDR3 end, and the germline J gene fills in the rest. This rearrangement joins TRBV11-3 to TRBJ2-1, with TRBD2 matching 8 bases. From germline, CDR1 is SGHNT and CDR2 YENEEA. V was pared by 3 bases and J by 9 bases, with 4 bases of the junction left unmatched. This CDR3 has 13 residues. This chain's CDR3 is CASSFGGVSEQFF. The part of the CDR3 DNA that was read is TGTGCCAGCAGCTTCGGGGGGGTCAGTGAG. The full variable domain, in which reference TRBV11-3 and TRBJ2-1 provide the parts outside the CDR3, is EAGVVQSPRYKIIEKKQPVAFWCNPISGHNTLYWYLQNLGQGPELLIRYENEEAVDDSQLPKDRFSAERLKGVDSTLKIQPAELGDSAVYLCASSFGGVSEQFFGPGTRLTVL.

Ten or more counts support this clone. The observed sequence ends 3 residues before the CDR3 terminus, with the missing tail filled in from the germline J gene. V gene TRBV5-4 combines with J gene TRBJ1-5; no definite D call. Between the trimmed V and J ends, which lost 0 bases and 5 bases, there was a span of 9 bases. Germline CDR1 and CDR2: SGHNT and YYREEE (reference sequence). The CDR3 is 14 residues long. The CDR3 region is CASSLAGSDQPQHF. The CDR3 bases that were read are TGTGCCAGCAGCTTGGCAGGTTCGGATCAGCCC.

The sample holds many counts of this clone. Read data end 3 residues before the CDR3 end; the end is taken from the germline J gene. The gene calls are TRBV7-8 and TRBJ2-3; 11 bases agree with TRBD2. CDR1 and CDR2 (germline): SGHVS, FQNEAQ. Trimming cost V 5 bases and J 5 bases; bases outside gene matches: 12. CDR3 size: 17 residues. Partial CDR3 DNA: TGTGCCAGCAGCGGGATAGCGGGAGGGATAGGGGGAGATACG. Protein: CASSGIAGGIGGDT. The entire CDR3 protein reads CASSGIAGGIGGDTQYF.